One sample yielded the 11 T cell receptor beta chains listed below, sequenced in a study of T cells in Graves' hyperthyroidism and ophthalmopathy. Authors of the study amplified TCR beta CDR3 regions from RNA transcripts. The HTBI primer set was used in a first-round RT-PCR of the TCR CDR3. Each CDR3 protein gets one entry after TCRdb re-called the multiplex PCR reads with MiXCR. The sample carries some 740,000 distinct CDR3 sequences, about 15% recorded once. The specimen sequenced was blood. These receptor sequences come from a woman younger than 30 with Graves' hyperthyroidism.

The genes are TRBV24-1 and TRBJ2-2; 9 bases fit TRBD1. The length of the CDR3 is 15 residues. V lost 6 bases, J lost 6 bases, and 7 bases stayed unmatched. Germline V lookup: CDR1 KGHDR, CDR2 SFDVKD. The CDR3 loop reads CATSIRDRVPGELFF. The CDR3 nucleotides are TGTGCCACCAGTATCCGGGACAGGGTGCCCGGGGAGCTGTTTTTT.

Turning to this clonotype: The junction departs from germline at one end; a sequencing error may be responsible. This sequence joins TRBV6-1 and TRBJ2-3; tentative D call: TRBD2 (5 bases). Germline lookup yields CDR1 MNHNS and CDR2 SASEGT. The CDR3 runs 13 residues. The CDR3 DNA reads as TGTGCCATCAGTGCGACGAGGGCAGATACGCAGTATTTT. It translates to CAISATRADTQYF.

This clonotype showed up many times. The gene calls are TRBV2 and TRBJ2-2, with D possibly being TRBD2 (5 bases). Germline CDR1 SNHLY, CDR2 FYNNEI. V was clipped by 6 bases and J by 3 bases, with 14 bases between them. The CDR3 has 15 amino acids. The CDR3 loop reads CASRERDLDTGELFF. The CDR3 DNA is TGTGCCAGCAGGGAGAGGGATCTTGACACCGGGGAGCTGTTTTTT.

The table lists this clonotype with a few counts. V gene TRBV15 combines with J gene TRBJ2-7; D is unresolved. V lost 0 bases and J 6 bases, leaving 9 bases between the germline ends. CDR3 size: 13 residues. Germline V gene data show CDR1 as LNHNV and CDR2 as YYDKDF (reference sequence). CDR3 residues: CATSRENSREQYF. The CDR3 region has the DNA TGTGCCACCAGCAGAGAAAATTCGCGCGAGCAGTACTTC.

This clonotype was recorded many times. The rearrangement joins TRBV6-1 to TRBJ1-1; no clear D gene. The length of the CDR3 is 14 residues. Trimming shortened V by 1 base and J by 1 base, and 7 bases separated the two germline ends. The germline V gene has CDR1 MNHNS and CDR2 SASEGT. The CDR3 is CASSEVGRNTEAFF. In nucleotides, the CDR3 is TGTGCCAGCAGTGAAGTGGGCAGGAACACTGAAGCTTTCTTT.

In its sample, this clonotype was seen a few times. The chain recombines TRBV20-1 with TRBJ2-1; 7 nucleotides align to TRBD2. Germline V gives CDR1 DFQATT, CDR2 SNEGSKA (reference sequence). V trimming: 2 bases; J trimming: 5 bases; junction bases outside the gene matches: 9. The length of the CDR3 is 15 residues. CDR3 bases: TGCAGTGCTAGAATGGGACTACGGCGCAACAATGAGCAGTTCTTC. Translation gives CSARMGLRRNNEQFF.

The table lists this clonotype with a few counts. This sequence joins TRBV4-1 and TRBJ2-5, with no clear D. With 1 base removed from V and 4 bases from J, the gap between germline ends came to 7 bases. The CDR3 has 13 amino acids. Germline lookup yields CDR1 MGHRA and CDR2 YSYEKL. The CDR3, as DNA: TGCGCCAGCAGCCAAGTGAAGGGAGAGACCCAGTACTTC. This translates into CASSQVKGETQYF.

This clonotype was seen many times. This chain links TRBV7-2 with TRBJ2-1, with D hard to call. Trimming pared 5 bases from V and 2 bases from J, leaving 10 bases between. Looked up from germline, CDR1 is SGHTA and CDR2 is FQGNSA. This CDR3 is built from 14 residues. The CDR3 DNA is TGTGCCAGCAGCGTTGGAGTGGCCTACAATGAGCAGTTCTTC. It is translated as CASSVGVAYNEQFF. The full variable domain, completed using reference TRBV7-2 and TRBJ2-1, is GAGVSQSPSNKVTEKGKDVELRCDPISGHTALYWYRQSLGQGLEFLIYFQGNSAPDKSGLPSDRFSAERTGGSVSTLTIQRTQQEDSAVYLCASSVGVAYNEQFFGPGTRLTVL.

The chain employs TRBV2 and TRBJ2-2, with D perhaps matching TRBD2 (6 bases). This CDR3 comprises 15 residues. V was pared by 6 bases and J by 3 bases, with 14 bases between. Germline CDR1 reads SNHLY; CDR2 reads FYNNEI. This CDR3 reads CASRGRDSDTGELFF. The CDR3 bases are TGTGCCAGCAGGGGTAGGGACTCCGACACCGGGGAGCTGTTTTTT.

Only a few counts were recorded for this clonotype. A much larger clone is a single base away; this may be a read error. The gene calls are TRBV18 and TRBJ1-1; TRBD1 matches 8 bases. The germline gives CDR1 KGHSH, CDR2 LQKENI. The CDR3 is 14 residues long. CDR3 sequence: CASAPGTGDTEASF. The CDR3 DNA sequence: TGTGCCAGCGCACCCGGGACAGGAGACACTGAAGCTTCCTTT.

This clonotype was counted many times. This sequence joins TRBV20-1 and TRBJ2-3; the D gene is possibly TRBD2 (6 bases). V was shortened by 0 bases and J by 2 bases, with 12 bases between the two germline ends. The germline V gene has CDR1 DFQATT and CDR2 SNEGSKA (reference sequence). The CDR3 covers 15 residues. The CDR3 DNA sequence: TGCAGTGCTAGAGATTGGGGGACTGCCACAGATACGCAGTATTTT. It encodes CSARDWGTATDTQYF.